This T cell receptor (beta chain) was recovered during a study of T cell repertoires in cytomegalovirus infection. Study information: Public signatures in TCR beta pointed to CMV infection and matching HLA type.

This clonotype has only a few counts. Germline CDR1 reads MNHEY; CDR2 reads SVGAGI. There are 13 residues in the CDR3. V gave up 4 bases and J gave up 6 bases, with 13 bases separating them. One entry per CDR3 protein, called by TCRdb with MiXCR from the reads. This sample yields 300,000 to 400,000 distinct CDR3 sequences, of which around 18% are seen a single time; 8.5% to 10% belongs to the top ten. The receptor was isolated from a human donor in good health (CMV status not recorded). Some clones in this sample may be carry-over from other donors' samples. The sample consisted of PBMCs. The genes are TRBV6-5 and TRBJ2-7; D ambiguous. Written as DNA, the CDR3 is TGTGCCAGCAGTTCCCCCTCGTGGAGCGAGCAGTACTTC. Amino acid sequence: CASSSPSWSEQYF.